Below, one TCR beta chain is given with its context. The data derive from a study of patients and donors after allogeneic stem cell transplantation. TCRdb re-called the RT-PCR reads through MiXCR, storing one row per CDR3 protein. This repertoire shows roughly 940,000 distinct CDR3 sequences, about a sixth found once; its top ten account for 5.5% to 6.5%. Between the trimmed V and J ends, which lost 5 bases and 3 bases, there was a span of 16 bases. Germline CDR1 reads MNHNS; CDR2 reads SASEGT. The CDR3 extends over 16 amino acids. This receptor was identified in a human donor who was either an allogeneic HSCT recipient or a stem cell or donor lymphocyte infusion donor (not recorded which). It is not recorded whose cells these are; they may come from a transplant donor. The V call is TRBV6-1, the J call TRBJ2-2; D possibly corresponds to TRBD1 (6 bases). Sequencing was done on a sample of blood, either unsorted or a sorted T cell fraction (not recorded which). The CDR3 DNA is TGTGCCAGCAGTCTTACAGGGTATGGAGACACCGGGGAGCTGTTTTTT. Encoded protein: CASSLTGYGDTGELFF.